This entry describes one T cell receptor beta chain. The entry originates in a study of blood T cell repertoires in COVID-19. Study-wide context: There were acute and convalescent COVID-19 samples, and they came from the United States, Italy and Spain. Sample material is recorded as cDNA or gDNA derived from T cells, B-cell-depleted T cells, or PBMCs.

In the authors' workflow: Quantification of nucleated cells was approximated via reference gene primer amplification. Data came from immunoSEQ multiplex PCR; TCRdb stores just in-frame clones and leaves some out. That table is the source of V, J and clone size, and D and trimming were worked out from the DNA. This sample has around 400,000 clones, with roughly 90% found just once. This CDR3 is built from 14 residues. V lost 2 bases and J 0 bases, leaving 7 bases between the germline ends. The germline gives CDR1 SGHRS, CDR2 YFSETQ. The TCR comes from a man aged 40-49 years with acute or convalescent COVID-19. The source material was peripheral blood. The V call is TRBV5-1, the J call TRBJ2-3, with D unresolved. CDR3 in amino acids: CASSFLYSTDTQYF. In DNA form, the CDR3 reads TGCGCCAGCAGCTTTCTGTATAGCACAGATACGCAGTATTTT. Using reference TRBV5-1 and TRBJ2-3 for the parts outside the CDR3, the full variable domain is KAGVTQTPRYLIKTRGQQVTLSCSPISGHRSVSWYQQTPGQGLQFLFEYFSETQRNKGNFPGRFSGRQFSNSRSEMNVSTLELGDSALYLCASSFLYSTDTQYFGPGTRLTVL.